A single sample is the source of the 18 T cell receptor beta chains below, sequenced in a study of T cells in Graves' hyperthyroidism and ophthalmopathy. Using RNA transcripts as the source, TCR beta CDR3 regions were amplified. With the HTBI primer set, the TCR CDR3 went through a first round of RT-PCR. TCRdb re-called the multiplex PCR reads with MiXCR, one entry per CDR3 protein. The sample lists about 270,000 distinct CDR3 sequences, approximately 25% occurring once. Input material: blood. All receptors derive from a middle-aged woman with Graves' ophthalmopathy.

This clonotype appeared many times. The chain uses TRBV15 and TRBJ2-7; D gene unclear. V was trimmed by 0 bases and J by 9 bases, leaving 9 bases between them. This CDR3 contains 12 residues. The germline V gene has CDR1 LNHNV and CDR2 YYDKDF (reference sequence). CDR3: CATSRDLGWQYF. CDR3 sequence (DNA): TGTGCCACCAGCAGAGATCTAGGGTGGCAGTACTTC.

This rearrangement joins TRBV10-2 to TRBJ1-1; D call uncertain. Trimming stripped 6 bases from V and 1 base from J, with 15 bases between. Germline lookup yields CDR1 WSHSY and CDR2 SAAADI. CDR3 length equals 15 residues. CDR3 sequence: CASSGSPTSNTEAFF. The DNA of the CDR3 is TGCGCCAGCAGCGGCAGCCCAACCTCGAACACTGAAGCTTTCTTT.

This clonotype was observed many times. The chain has TRBV28 and TRBJ1-5; TRBD1 matches 7 bases. The length of the CDR3 is 15 residues. The V segment lost 6 bases and the J segment 6 bases; nucleotides outside the gene matches: 11. Germline V gene data show CDR1 as MDHEN and CDR2 as SYDVKM. The CDR3 sequence: CASSPPDRAIQPQHF. CDR3 DNA: TGTGCCAGCAGCCCCCCCGACAGGGCGATTCAGCCCCAGCATTTT.

J is TRBJ2-7 and V is TRBV2, with TRBD2 identical over 10 bases. After removal of 8 bases from V and 5 bases from J, the junction contained 3 bases not matched to a gene. Germline V gives CDR1 SNHLY, CDR2 FYNNEI. The CDR3 loop spans 12 amino acids. CDR3 in DNA: TGTGCCAGCGGGACTAGCGACCACGAGCAGTACTTC. Residues: CASGTSDHEQYF.

At least ten counts were recorded for this clonotype. The chain recombines TRBV5-1 with TRBJ1-1, with D possibly being TRBD1 (6 bases). The length of the CDR3 is 14 residues. V lost 1 base to trimming and J lost 10 bases, with 17 bases between them. Germline CDR1 reads SGHRS; CDR2 reads YFSETQ. DNA of the CDR3: TGCGCCAGCAGCTTGCCAGGGGTAGATCAAGGAGCTTTCTTT. Amino acids: CASSLPGVDQGAFF.

The V and J genes are TRBV29-1 and TRBJ2-2; TRBD1 matches 7 bases. The V segment lost 3 bases and the J segment 8 bases; nucleotides outside the gene matches: 6. The CDR3 totals 13 residues. CDR1 SQVTM and CDR2 ANQGSEA come from the germline V gene. Written as DNA, the CDR3 is TGCAGCGTTGATGGAACAGGGGCGGGGGAGCTGTTTTTT. Translating gives CSVDGTGAGELFF.

This chain connects TRBV20-1 to TRBJ1-5; D gene unclear. This CDR3 spans 10 amino acids. Per germline, CDR1 DFQATT and CDR2 SNEGSKA (reference sequence). V shed 6 bases and J shed 7 bases, with 7 bases lying between them. As DNA, the CDR3 is TGCAGTGCGTCAACACAGCCCCAGCATTTT. Encoded protein: CSASTQPQHF.

CDR3 protein: CATSRDYLGQGASIETQYF. Written as DNA, the CDR3 is TGTGCCACCAGCAGAGATTACCTAGGACAGGGGGCGAGTATTGAGACCCAGTACTTC. The chain recombines TRBV15 with TRBJ2-5; 11 positions agree with TRBD1. CDR1 and CDR2 from the germline V gene are LNHNV and YYDKDF (reference sequence). The CDR3 length is 19 residues. V was clipped by 0 bases and J by 5 bases; unmatched bases: 14.

The chain carries TRBV18 and TRBJ1-1, with 7 positions matching TRBD1. The junction had 4 bases not matched to a gene; V was cut back by 5 bases and J by 1 base. The CDR3 has 14 residues. Germline V gives CDR1 KGHSH, CDR2 LQKENI. The CDR3 region has the DNA TGTGCCAGCTCAGCGCGACAGGGGAACACTGAAGCTTTCTTT. Translation: CASSARQGNTEAFF.

This clonotype came up many times. The chain recombines TRBV29-1 with TRBJ1-2; the D is unclear. The germline gives CDR1 SQVTM, CDR2 ANQGSEA. Trimming pared 6 bases from V and 8 bases from J, leaving 7 bases between. CDR3 length equals 9 residues. CDR3 region: CSVSGGYTF. The CDR3 bases are TGCAGCGTCTCGGGGGGCTACACCTTC. The complete variable domain, with remaining parts taken from reference TRBV29-1 and TRBJ1-2, reads SAVISQKPSRDICQRGTSLTIQCQVDSQVTMMFWYRQQPGQSLTLIATANQGSEATYESGFVIDKFPISRPNLTFSTLTVSNMSPEDSSIYLCSVSGGYTFGSGTRLTVV.

There are many counts of this clonotype. This sequence joins TRBV12-3 or TRBV12-4 and TRBJ2-7; D remains ambiguous. Trimming cost V 2 bases and J 4 bases, with 15 bases left between them. The CDR3 totals 15 residues. This chain's CDR3 is CASSLMEPPSYEQYF. Here the CDR3 DNA reads TGTGCCAGCAGTTTAATGGAACCCCCGTCATACGAGCAGTACTTC.

This clonotype was seen more than once but under ten times. The gene calls are TRBV6-1 and TRBJ1-5; D gene unclear. This CDR3 comprises 12 residues. Trimming took off 4 bases at V and 2 bases at J, with 3 bases between the two ends. Germline-derived CDR1 and CDR2 are MNHNS and SASEGT. In DNA form, the CDR3 reads TGTGCCAGCAGTGGCCGCAATCAGCCCCAGCATTTT. It encodes CASSGRNQPQHF.

This clonotype showed up many times. The chain joins TRBV14 to TRBJ2-5; D unclear. Germline CDR1 SGHDN, CDR2 FVKESK. Trimming took 6 bases from V and 4 from J, leaving 9 bases between them. The CDR3 is made up of 12 amino acids. The CDR3 DNA reads TGTGCCAGCAGTCCTACCCGAGAGACCCAGTACTTC. It is translated as CASSPTRETQYF.

This clonotype has at least ten counts. V and J are TRBV4-1 and TRBJ1-1; no clear D. The germline V and J ends were trimmed by 4 bases and 4 bases, with 10 bases remaining between them. CDR3 length equals 13 residues. Germline CDR1 MGHRA, CDR2 YSYEKL. The CDR3 reads CASSPSGGTEAFF. The CDR3 DNA is TGCGCCAGCAGCCCCTCAGGTGGCACTGAAGCTTTCTTT.

Of note for this clonotype: A read error may explain this, as a much larger clone is one base away. The V call is TRBV7-2, the J call TRBJ2-2; 7 bases are shared with TRBD1. From germline, CDR1 is SGHTA and CDR2 FQGNSA. The junction had 1 base not matched to a gene; V was cut back by 3 bases and J by 3 bases. CDR3 length: 14 amino acids. CDR3 DNA sequence: TGTGCCAGCAGCTTGGGACAGTACACCGGGGAGCTGTTTTTT. The encoded protein is CASSLGQYTGELFF.

This clonotype was counted at least ten times. The CDR3 sequence: CASSVYSSYEQYF. The CDR3 DNA sequence: TGTGCCAGCAGTGTGTACAGCTCCTACGAGCAGTACTTC. This chain joins TRBV6-1 and TRBJ2-7; no clear D. V lost 4 bases to trimming and J lost 0 bases, with 7 bases between them. Looked up from germline, CDR1 is MNHNS and CDR2 is SASEGT. The CDR3 totals 13 residues.

The table lists this clonotype with a few counts. V is TRBV14 and J is TRBJ2-7; 7 positions match TRBD2. Germline CDR1 is SGHDN and CDR2 is FVKESK. After removal of 6 bases from V and 9 bases from J, the junction contained 11 bases not matched to a gene. This CDR3 contains 13 residues. The CDR3 DNA sequence: TGTGCCAGCAGGGGGGGGGACTCCTACTGGCAGTACTTC. This encodes CASRGGDSYWQYF.

This clonotype was picked up many times. This chain joins TRBV12-3 or TRBV12-4 and TRBJ2-5; D ambiguous. The CDR3 consists of 14 residues. V lost 2 bases to trimming and J lost 3 bases, with 10 bases between them. The CDR3 region has the DNA TGTGCCAGCAGTTTACTCTCTAGAAAAGAGACCCAGTACTTC. It is translated as CASSLLSRKETQYF.